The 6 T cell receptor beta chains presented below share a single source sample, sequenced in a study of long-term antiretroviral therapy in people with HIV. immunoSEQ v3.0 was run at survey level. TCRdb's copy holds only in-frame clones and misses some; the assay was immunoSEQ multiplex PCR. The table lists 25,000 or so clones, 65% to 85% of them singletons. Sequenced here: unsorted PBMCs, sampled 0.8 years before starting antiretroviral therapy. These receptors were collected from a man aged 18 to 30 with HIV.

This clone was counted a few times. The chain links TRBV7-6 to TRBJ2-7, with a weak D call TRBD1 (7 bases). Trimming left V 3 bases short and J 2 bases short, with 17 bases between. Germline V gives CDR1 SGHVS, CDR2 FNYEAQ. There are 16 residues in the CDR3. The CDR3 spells CASSFTGRGDPYEQYF. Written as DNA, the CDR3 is TGTGCCAGCAGCTTTACCGGCAGGGGGGACCCCTACGAGCAGTACTTC.

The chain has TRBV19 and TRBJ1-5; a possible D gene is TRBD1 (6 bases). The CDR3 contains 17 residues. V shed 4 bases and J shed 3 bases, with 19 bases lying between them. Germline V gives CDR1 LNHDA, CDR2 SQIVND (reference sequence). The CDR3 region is CASSTTDSKKFNQPQHF. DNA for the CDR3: TGTGCCAGTAGTACGACGGACAGCAAAAAGTTCAATCAGCCCCAGCATTTT.

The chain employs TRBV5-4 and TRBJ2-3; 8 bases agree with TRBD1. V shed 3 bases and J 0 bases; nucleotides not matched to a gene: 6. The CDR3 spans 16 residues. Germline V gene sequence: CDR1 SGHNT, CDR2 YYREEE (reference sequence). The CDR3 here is CASSYETGVSTDTQYF. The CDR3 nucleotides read TGTGCCAGCAGCTATGAGACAGGGGTGAGCACAGATACGCAGTATTTT.

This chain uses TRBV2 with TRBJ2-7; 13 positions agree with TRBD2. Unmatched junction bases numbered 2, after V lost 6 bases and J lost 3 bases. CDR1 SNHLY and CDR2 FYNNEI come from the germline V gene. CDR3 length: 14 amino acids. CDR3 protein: CASRGTSGIYEQYF. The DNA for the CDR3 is TGTGCCAGCAGGGGGACTAGCGGGATCTACGAGCAGTACTTC.

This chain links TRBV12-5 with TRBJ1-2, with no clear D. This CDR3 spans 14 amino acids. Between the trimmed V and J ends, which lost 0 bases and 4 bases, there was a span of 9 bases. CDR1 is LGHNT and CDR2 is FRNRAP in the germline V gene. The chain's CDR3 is CASGLVGRGYGYTF. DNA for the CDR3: TGTGCTAGTGGTTTGGTAGGGAGAGGCTATGGCTACACCTTC.

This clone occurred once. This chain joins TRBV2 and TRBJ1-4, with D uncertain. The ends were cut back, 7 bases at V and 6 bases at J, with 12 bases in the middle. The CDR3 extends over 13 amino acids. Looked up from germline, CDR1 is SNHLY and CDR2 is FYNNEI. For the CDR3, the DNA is TGTGCCAGCAAGCAACAGCTTGATGAAAAACTGTTTTTT. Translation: CASKQQLDEKLFF.